A selection of T cell receptor beta chains follows, all from one sample in a study of post-analysis software for immune sequencing data. TCRdb processed the PCR reads anew with MiXCR; each CDR3 protein has one entry. Here the sample spans around 400,000 distinct CDR3 sequences, approximately 39% being singletons. The sample taken for sequencing was blood. Receptor source: a girl aged 2 to 10 with multiple sclerosis. The conserved cysteine and the conserved F or W are not part of the CDR3 here. The order of the fields is CDR3 protein, V gene, J gene.

CDR3aa: ASSPRETTDTQY
v_gene: TRBV18
j_gene: TRBJ2-3

CDR3aa: SARDGSGSYNEQF
v_gene: TRBV20-1
j_gene: TRBJ2-1

CDR3aa: ASSQVPGPANSPLH
v_gene: TRBV4-1
j_gene: TRBJ1-6

CDR3aa: SVVSFEQF
v_gene: TRBV29-1
j_gene: TRBJ2-1

CDR3aa: AIGGSYGYT
v_gene: TRBV10-3
j_gene: TRBJ1-2

CDR3aa: SARQRQETQY
v_gene: TRBV20-1
j_gene: TRBJ2-5

CDR3aa: ASSFRLAQGINEQF
v_gene: TRBV7-9
j_gene: TRBJ2-1

CDR3aa: SARDPGLTNTEAF
v_gene: TRBV20-1
j_gene: TRBJ1-1

CDR3aa: ASSQDPDGYGYT
v_gene: TRBV4-1
j_gene: TRBJ1-2

CDR3aa: ASSYTSEQY
v_gene: TRBV5-1
j_gene: TRBJ2-7

CDR3aa: SVEELGLARDNEQF
v_gene: TRBV29-1
j_gene: TRBJ2-1

CDR3aa: ASSPWGTSSADTQY
v_gene: TRBV5-5
j_gene: TRBJ2-3

CDR3aa: SVEDKLVDETQY
v_gene: TRBV29-1
j_gene: TRBJ2-5

CDR3aa: ASSHGRRQPQH
v_gene: TRBV6-5
j_gene: TRBJ1-5

CDR3aa: ASRWGSYNEQF
v_gene: TRBV6-1
j_gene: TRBJ2-1

CDR3aa: SARDVETSYILQETQY
v_gene: TRBV20-1
j_gene: TRBJ2-5

CDR3aa: ASSQPRNQGSEQY
v_gene: TRBV28
j_gene: TRBJ2-7

CDR3aa: SATNSRGRQPQH
v_gene: TRBV20-1
j_gene: TRBJ1-5

CDR3aa: ASRATGEESTDTQY
v_gene: TRBV28
j_gene: TRBJ2-3

CDR3aa: ASSNPTSGSSGNIQY
v_gene: TRBV5-6
j_gene: TRBJ2-4

CDR3aa: ASSYSGLAGIYNEQF
v_gene: TRBV6-2/TRBV6-3
j_gene: TRBJ2-1

CDR3aa: ASWRQGVAEQY
v_gene: TRBV28
j_gene: -

CDR3aa: ASSYGPVGTSYEQY
v_gene: TRBV6-5
j_gene: TRBJ2-7

CDR3aa: ASSFQGFQETQY
v_gene: TRBV12-3/TRBV12-4
j_gene: TRBJ2-5

CDR3aa: ASSHGLRYEQY
v_gene: TRBV3-1
j_gene: TRBJ2-7